This TCR beta chain was retrieved from a study of human T cells and chemical hapten exposure. In the study overall: Slight volume differences across pooled libraries mainly accounted for varying per-sample TCR yields.

Regarding time point: healthy volunteer bleed at 2 weeks. Unfractionated whole blood yielded total RNA. This clonotype was counted a few times. Each CDR3 protein gets one entry after TCRdb re-called the RACE reads with MiXCR. The sample includes about 130,000 distinct CDR3 sequences, more than 7.5% seen only once; the top ten take 1.5% to 2%. The ends lost 6 bases at V and 0 bases at J; junction bases unmatched: 14. Germline CDR1 is SQVTM and CDR2 is ANQGSEA. The CDR3 runs 17 residues. This TCR derives from a male donor in good health. Some clones in this sample may be carry-over from other donors' samples. Source material: whole blood. This rearrangement joins TRBV29-1 to TRBJ2-1; 7 bases are a match to TRBD1. The CDR3 coding sequence is TGCAGCGTCACAGGGGCCCCAGGGACCAGCTCCTACAATGAGCAGTTCTTC. This codes for CSVTGAPGTSSYNEQFF.